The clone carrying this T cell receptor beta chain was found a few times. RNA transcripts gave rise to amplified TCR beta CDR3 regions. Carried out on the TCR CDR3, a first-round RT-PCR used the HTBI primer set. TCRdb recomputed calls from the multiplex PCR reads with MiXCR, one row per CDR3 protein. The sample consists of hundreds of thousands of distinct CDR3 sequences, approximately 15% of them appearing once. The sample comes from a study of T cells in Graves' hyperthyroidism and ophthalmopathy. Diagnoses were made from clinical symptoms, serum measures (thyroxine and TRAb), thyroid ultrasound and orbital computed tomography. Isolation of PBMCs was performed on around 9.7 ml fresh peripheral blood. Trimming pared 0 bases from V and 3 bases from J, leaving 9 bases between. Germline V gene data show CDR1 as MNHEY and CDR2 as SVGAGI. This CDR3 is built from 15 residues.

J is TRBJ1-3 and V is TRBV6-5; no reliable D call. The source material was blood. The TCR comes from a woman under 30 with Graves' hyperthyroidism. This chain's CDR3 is CASSYSGQYGNTIYF. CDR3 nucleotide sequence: TGTGCCAGCAGTTACTCAGGGCAGTATGGAAACACCATATATTTT.